The rows below give T cell receptor beta chains drawn from one sample of a study of blood T cell repertoires in COVID-19. Libraries were prepared by immunoSEQ multiplex PCR; TCRdb keeps only in-frame clonotypes and omits some of them. The data hold about 260,000 clones, with around 90% observed a single time. The specimen sequenced was peripheral blood. The receptors were gathered from a woman aged 45-60 years who had recovered from COVID-19. Each CDR3 is given with its conserved first and last residue.

v_gene: TRBV6-5
CDR3aa: CASRHPGQDILEAFF

v_gene: TRBV6-2/TRBV6-3
CDR3aa: CASSYFGQGVLSGANVLTF

v_gene: TRBV4-2
CDR3aa: CASSRRSSGGAGDTQYF

v_gene: TRBV7-8
CDR3aa: CASSPRGSGNTIYF

v_gene: TRBV6-5
CDR3aa: CASSYRNKNGYTF

v_gene: TRBV5-8
CDR3aa: CASSLEPIHYRGTQYF

v_gene: TRBV30
CDR3aa: CAWSLGDSFYSNQPQHF

v_gene: TRBV2
CDR3aa: CASSSHRGRNSPLHF

v_gene: TRBV7-9
CDR3aa: CASNWRGGFAGELFF

v_gene: TRBV10-3
CDR3aa: CAVLDRERTDTQYF

v_gene: TRBV6-2/TRBV6-3
CDR3aa: CASSPDRVYGYTF

v_gene: TRBV27
CDR3aa: CASSPMGGRIFGYTF

v_gene: TRBV19
CDR3aa: CASSIVAGTNYNEQFF

v_gene: TRBV27
CDR3aa: CASSLRGRRTDTQYF

v_gene: TRBV2
CDR3aa: CASRIQGNSYEQYF

v_gene: TRBV5-4
CDR3aa: CASSLRQGNTGELFF

v_gene: TRBV11-2
CDR3aa: CASRFDRGGGELFF

v_gene: TRBV7-2
CDR3aa: CASSLGQGLGVVYGYTF

v_gene: TRBV7-2
CDR3aa: CASSIYLSTEAFF

v_gene: TRBV27
CDR3aa: CASSLSQGNQPQHF

v_gene: TRBV3-1/TRBV3-2
CDR3aa: CASSQFMRLGPGELFF

v_gene: TRBV19
CDR3aa: CASSIIGGLQPAAFF

v_gene: TRBV19
CDR3aa: CALSPPGTPKEESSGNTIYF

v_gene: TRBV20-1
CDR3aa: CSAIDRVKYNEQFF

v_gene: TRBV5-1
CDR3aa: CASSPSRGDGNTIYF

v_gene: TRBV10-3
CDR3aa: CASRDRVATNEKLFF